Below are 26 T cell receptor beta chains sequenced from a single sample in a study of long-term antiretroviral therapy in people with HIV. Survey level was the resolution at which the v3.0 immunoSEQ assay ran. Sequencing used immunoSEQ multiplex PCR; TCRdb keeps in-frame clones, though not all of them. Of 20,000 to 25,000 clones in the sample, around 92% are singletons; the top ten hold 7.3%. Specimen: unsorted PBMCs, collected 4.4 years after starting antiretroviral therapy. The receptor source for this set is a woman aged 45-60 years with HIV.

The rearrangement links TRBV5-4 to TRBJ1-2; no reliable D call. Germline CDR1 SGHNT, CDR2 YYREEE (reference sequence). The CDR3 consists of 15 residues. The V end was cut by 5 bases, the J end by 4 bases, with 18 bases between. CDR3 sequence (DNA): TGTGCCAGCAGTCTGAGGCTGGGCAGTGGCTATGGCTACACCTTC. It encodes CASSLRLGSGYGYTF.

The V and J genes are TRBV2 and TRBJ2-7; TRBD2 matches 7 bases. This CDR3 contains 12 residues. Germline-derived CDR1 and CDR2 are SNHLY and FYNNEI. Germline trimming cut 8 bases from V and 4 bases from J; bases unmatched to any gene: 5. In nucleotides, the CDR3 is TGTGCCAGCGGGCTAGCGGTTTACGAGCAGTACTTC. It translates to CASGLAVYEQYF.

CDR3 amino acids: CASSPPRTSGNTIYF. In DNA, the CDR3 is TGTGCCAGCTCACCACCGAGGACCTCTGGAAACACCATATATTTT. This rearrangement joins TRBV18 to TRBJ1-3; D is unresolved. In germline, CDR1 is KGHSH, CDR2 LQKENI. CDR3 size: 15 residues. V dropped 0 bases and J dropped 0 bases, with 6 bases sitting between them.

The chain has TRBV7-8 and TRBJ2-7; 8 nucleotides align to TRBD1. This CDR3 region has 14 residues. V dropped 1 base and J dropped 1; count of bases not matched to a gene: 0. CDR1 and CDR2 from the germline V gene are SGHVS and FQNEAQ. The CDR3 DNA follows: TGTGCCAGCAGCTTAGGGACAGGGTCCTACGAGCAGTACTTC. Translating it yields CASSLGTGSYEQYF.

J is TRBJ2-4 and V is TRBV15; perhaps D is TRBD1 or TRBD2 (6 bases each). The CDR3 has 17 amino acids. Germline loops: CDR1 LNHNV, CDR2 YYDKDF (reference sequence). Trimming pared 2 bases from V and 6 bases from J, leaving 20 bases between. The CDR3 sequence: CATSRPRVVGGANIQYF. The CDR3 DNA reads as TGTGCCACCAGCAGACCCCGGGTGGTGGGGGGCGCAAACATTCAGTACTTC.

The V gene is TRBV9, the J gene TRBJ2-7; perhaps D is TRBD1 or TRBD2 (5 bases each). The CDR3 is 16 amino acids. V was trimmed by 4 bases and J by 5 bases, leaving 22 bases between them. Germline lookup yields CDR1 SGDLS and CDR2 YYNGEE. This CDR3 reads CASSLSAPSLGDEQYF. The CDR3 nucleotides are TGTGCCAGCAGCCTCTCGGCCCCGTCGCTGGGGGACGAGCAGTACTTC.

The chain joins TRBV6-9 to TRBJ2-3; D call uncertain. The CDR3 spans 11 residues. From germline, CDR1 is MNHGY and CDR2 SVAAGI. Trimming removed 9 bases from V and 4 bases from J, with 8 bases in between. In DNA form, the CDR3 reads TGTGCCAGTCGGTTTTCAGATACGCAGTATTTT. Translation: CASRFSDTQYF.

The chain is built from TRBV15 and TRBJ2-2, with D uncertain. From germline, CDR1 is LNHNV and CDR2 YYDKDF (reference sequence). CDR3 size: 15 residues. The V end was cut by 0 bases, the J end by 3 bases, with 8 bases between. CDR3 DNA: TGTGCCACCAGCAGAGACTACGGCTACACCGGGGAGCTGTTTTTT. The encoded protein is CATSRDYGYTGELFF. Using reference TRBV15 and TRBJ2-2 for the parts outside the CDR3, the full variable domain is DAMVIQNPRYQVTQFGKPVTLSCSQTLNHNVMYWYQQKSSQAPKLLFHYYDKDFNNEADTPDNFQSRRPNTSFCFLDIRSPGLGDTAMYLCATSRDYGYTGELFFGEGSRLTVL.

The chain is built from TRBV11-2 and TRBJ1-2; no firm D call. The CDR3 extends over 12 amino acids. Germline V gene sequence: CDR1 SGHAT, CDR2 FQNNGV. The V and J ends lost 6 bases and 5 bases respectively, with 10 bases between them. CDR3 nucleotides: TGTGCCAGCAGTCAAAGTGGGTATGGCTACACCTTC. Residues: CASSQSGYGYTF.

This rearrangement joins TRBV18 to TRBJ1-1; tentative D call: TRBD1 (6 bases). CDR3 length equals 13 residues. Trimming pared 6 bases from V and 1 base from J, leaving 9 bases between. Germline V gives CDR1 KGHSH, CDR2 LQKENI. In DNA form, the CDR3 reads TGTGCCAGCTCGGGGGGCCAGAACACTGAAGCTTTCTTT. It encodes CASSGGQNTEAFF.

The chain joins TRBV6-1 to TRBJ2-7; D gene ambiguous. The CDR3 is 13 amino acids. Per germline, CDR1 MNHNS and CDR2 SASEGT. Trimming removed 7 bases from V and 3 bases from J, with 13 bases in between. The CDR3 loop is CASTPNLLYEQYF. The DNA of the CDR3 is TGTGCCAGCACCCCTAATCTCCTCTACGAGCAGTACTTC.

Written as DNA, the CDR3 is TGTGCCAGCAGCCCCGGGACAGGGCAATTTGTGGAGACCCAGTACTTC. This codes for CASSPGTGQFVETQYF. This chain connects TRBV5-6 to TRBJ2-5, with 9 positions matching TRBD1. Germline CDR1 SGHDT, CDR2 YYEEEE. The CDR3 is made up of 16 amino acids. V gave up 4 bases and J gave up 5 bases; unmatched junction bases: 12.

The chain couples TRBV2 to TRBJ2-5; maybe TRBD1 (5 bases). CDR3 length: 13 residues. Trimming left V 6 bases short and J 2 bases short, with 10 bases between. CDR1 and CDR2 from the germline V gene are SNHLY and FYNNEI. The chain's CDR3 is CASRVTEQETQYF. The CDR3 DNA is TGTGCCAGCAGAGTGACAGAACAAGAGACCCAGTACTTC.

The J gene is TRBJ2-5, the V gene TRBV10-2; TRBD1 matches 10 bases. This CDR3 comprises 14 residues. The V gene's germline CDR1 is WSHSY and CDR2 SAAADI. V lost 6 bases to trimming and J lost 9 bases; unmatched junction nucleotides: 10. CDR3 loop: CASRRQGAISPQYF. In nucleotides, the CDR3 is TGCGCCAGCAGGAGACAGGGGGCGATAAGTCCCCAGTACTTC.

This clone has only one observation. The J gene is TRBJ1-1, the V gene TRBV7-2; D perhaps matches TRBD1 (5 bases). This CDR3 has 13 residues. CDR1 SGHTA and CDR2 FQGNSA come from the germline V gene. V was cut by 4 bases and J by 1 base, with 7 bases left in between. DNA of the CDR3: TGTGCCAGCAGCTCGAGGGGGAACACTGAAGCTTTCTTT. Its protein product is CASSSRGNTEAFF.

V usage is TRBV19 and J usage is TRBJ2-1; 8 bases are shared with TRBD1. Germline-derived CDR1 and CDR2 are LNHDA and SQIVND (reference sequence). Trimming cost V 9 bases and J 9 bases; bases outside gene matches: 7. The CDR3 spans 12 residues. The CDR3 DNA is TGTGCCAGCCGGGACAGGTCAGGTGAGCAGTTCTTC. This codes for CASRDRSGEQFF.

This clone was found once. This chain connects TRBV29-1 to TRBJ1-2, with D possibly matching TRBD1 (6 bases). V lost 6 bases to trimming and J lost 4 bases, with 9 bases between them. The CDR3 loop spans 11 amino acids. Germline V CDR1 and CDR2: SQVTM, ANQGSEA. CDR3: CSVAGAYGYTF. The CDR3 coding sequence is TGCAGCGTGGCAGGGGCCTATGGCTACACCTTC.

The V call is TRBV10-1, the J call TRBJ1-1, with D possibly TRBD1 on 6 matching bases. Germline values: CDR1 WNHNN, CDR2 SYGVQD (reference sequence). V was trimmed by 10 bases and J by 1 base, leaving 13 bases between them. This CDR3 comprises 13 residues. The CDR3 here is CATRTASNTEAFF. DNA for the CDR3: TGCGCCACCCGGACAGCCTCGAACACTGAAGCTTTCTTT.

This clone has only one observation. The chain links TRBV9 to TRBJ1-2; TRBD1 aligns across 8 bases. The CDR3 consists of 15 residues. CDR1 and CDR2 (germline): SGDLS, YYNGEE. J gave up 3 bases and V 0 bases, and 4 bases lay outside the gene matches. In DNA form, the CDR3 reads TGTGCCAGCAGCGTAGATGGACAGGGACACTATGGCTACACCTTC. As protein: CASSVDGQGHYGYTF.

This chain joins TRBV14 and TRBJ2-2; perhaps D is TRBD1 or TRBD2 (5 bases each). CDR1 is SGHDN, CDR2 FVKESK, per germline. V was trimmed by 1 base and J by 2 bases, leaving 11 bases between them. There are 16 residues in the CDR3. The CDR3 DNA reads as TGTGCCAGCAGCCAAGCCGTCGGGACCAACACCGGGGAGCTGTTTTTT. Translating it yields CASSQAVGTNTGELFF.

J is TRBJ2-3 and V is TRBV7-3; TRBD1 or TRBD2 may be the D gene (5 bases each). Germline V gene lookup returns CDR1 SGHTA and CDR2 FQGTGA. With 5 bases removed from V and 3 bases from J, the gap between germline ends came to 12 bases. The CDR3 runs 14 residues. The CDR3 nucleotides are TGTGCCAGCAGCCGGGACCGGGGAACAGATACGCAGTATTTT. Translating it yields CASSRDRGTDTQYF.

The chain employs TRBV7-2 and TRBJ1-6; no clear D gene. Germline V gene lookup returns CDR1 SGHTA and CDR2 FQGNSA. Trimming cost V 6 bases and J 0 bases, with 15 bases left between them. This CDR3 contains 17 residues. Written as DNA, the CDR3 is TGTGCCAGCAGTCGAAACTTTCGTCTCTCCTATAATTCACCCCTCCACTTT. Its protein product is CASSRNFRLSYNSPLHF. The whole variable domain, remainder taken from reference TRBV7-2 and TRBJ1-6, is GAGVSQSPSNKVTEKGKDVELRCDPISGHTALYWYRQSLGQGLEFLIYFQGNSAPDKSGLPSDRFSAERTGGSVSTLTIQRTQQEDSAVYLCASSRNFRLSYNSPLHFGNGTRLTVT.

The genes are TRBV7-8 and TRBJ1-2; 10 nucleotides match TRBD1. J was trimmed by 3 bases and V by 3 bases; bases with no gene match: 4. CDR3 length equals 15 residues. In germline, CDR1 is SGHVS, CDR2 FQNEAQ. The CDR3 DNA follows: TGTGCCAGCAGCTTCACGGGACAGGGGCACTATGGCTACACCTTC. Amino acids: CASSFTGQGHYGYTF.

The chain couples TRBV27 to TRBJ1-4; 9 bases match TRBD1. This CDR3 comprises 15 residues. The V segment lost 5 bases and the J segment 7 bases; nucleotides outside the gene matches: 8. CDR1 is MNHEY, CDR2 SMNVEV, per germline (reference sequence). The CDR3 DNA sequence: TGTGCCAGCAGTCCTAGGGACAGGGCGTCTGAAAAACTGTTTTTT. It specifies CASSPRDRASEKLFF. The full variable domain, rest sourced from reference TRBV27 and TRBJ1-4, is EAQVTQNPRYLITVTGKKLTVTCSQNMNHEYMSWYRQDPGLGLRQIYYSMNVEVTDKGDVPEGYKVSRKEKRNFPLILESPSPNQTSLYFCASSPRDRASEKLFFGSGTQLSVL.

This clone was recorded only once. This chain joins TRBV30 and TRBJ2-3; D gene unclear. CDR3 length: 13 amino acids. Trimming pared 2 bases from V and 6 bases from J, leaving 12 bases between. CDR1 and CDR2 from the germline V gene are GTSNPN and SVGIG (reference sequence). The CDR3 DNA reads as TGTGCCTGGAGTAAAGACTGGCGGGATACGCAGTATTTT. It translates to CAWSKDWRDTQYF.

The chain employs TRBV5-4 and TRBJ2-7; the match to TRBD2 covers 9 bases. After removal of 4 bases from V and 1 base from J, the junction contained 9 bases not matched to a gene. There are 16 residues in the CDR3. CDR1 SGHNT and CDR2 YYREEE come from the germline V gene (reference sequence). The chain's CDR3 is CASSTGGLAGSYEQYF. CDR3 in DNA: TGTGCCAGCAGCACGGGGGGACTAGCCGGATCCTACGAGCAGTACTTC.